Included here is one TCR beta chain sequence, with context. Between the trimmed V and J ends, which lost 0 bases and 2 bases, there was a span of 4 bases. The CDR3 has 13 residues. Germline V gives CDR1 SGHAT, CDR2 FQNNGV. Assay used: immunoSEQ multiplex PCR; TCRdb lists only in-frame clones, some missing. The repertoire holds just over 300,000 clones, with under 90% as singletons. Recovered Cohort 3 donors showed two negative PCRs, clearance, or symptom resolution. The sample is drawn from a study of blood T cell repertoires in COVID-19. The chain couples TRBV11-2 to TRBJ2-5; D remains unclear. This sequence originates from a man aged 25-40 years who had recovered from COVID-19. Sequenced sample: PBMCs or T cells enriched from blood (not recorded which). CDR3 DNA: TGTGCCAGCAGCTTAGACAGACAAGAGACCCAGTACTTC. Translated: CASSLDRQETQYF.